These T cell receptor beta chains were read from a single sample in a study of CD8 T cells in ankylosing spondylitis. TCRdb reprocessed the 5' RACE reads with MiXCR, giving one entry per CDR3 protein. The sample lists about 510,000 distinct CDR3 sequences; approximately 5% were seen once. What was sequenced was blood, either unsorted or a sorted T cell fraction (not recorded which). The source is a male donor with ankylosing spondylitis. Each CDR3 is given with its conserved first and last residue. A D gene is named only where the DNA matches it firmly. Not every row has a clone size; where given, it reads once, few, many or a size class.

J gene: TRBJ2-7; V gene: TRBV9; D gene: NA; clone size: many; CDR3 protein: CASSPRTQPHEQYF; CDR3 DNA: TGTGCCAGCAGCCCCAGGACGCAACCCCACGAGCAGTACTTC
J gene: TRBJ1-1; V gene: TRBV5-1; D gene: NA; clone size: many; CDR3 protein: CASSLGPVNTEAFF; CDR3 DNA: TGCGCCAGCAGCTTGGGTCCCGTGAACACTGAAGCTTTCTTT
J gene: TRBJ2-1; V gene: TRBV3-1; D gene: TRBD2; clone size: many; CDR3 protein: CASATKGLLAGFRPQSYNEQFF; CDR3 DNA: TGTGCCAGCGCCACCAAAGGGTTACTAGCGGGATTTCGACCTCAATCCTACAATGAGCAGTTCTTC
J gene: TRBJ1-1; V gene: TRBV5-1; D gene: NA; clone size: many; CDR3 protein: CASSFTTGNTEAFF; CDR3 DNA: TGCGCCAGCAGCTTTACAACAGGGAACACTGAAGCTTTCTTT
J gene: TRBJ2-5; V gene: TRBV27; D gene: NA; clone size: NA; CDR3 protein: CASSGGPGTQETQYF; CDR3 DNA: TGTGCCAGCAGTGGCGGGCCGGGGACCCAAGAGACCCAGTACTTC
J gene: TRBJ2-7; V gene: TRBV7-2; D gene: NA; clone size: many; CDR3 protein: CASSRLQLGYEQYF; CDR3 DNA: TGTGCCAGCAGCAGACTACAACTGGGCTACGAGCAGTACTTC
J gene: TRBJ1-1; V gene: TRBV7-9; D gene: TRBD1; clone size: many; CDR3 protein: CASSPDRVLRTEAFF; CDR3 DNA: TGTGCCAGCAGCCCAGACAGGGTGCTGAGGACTGAAGCTTTCTTT
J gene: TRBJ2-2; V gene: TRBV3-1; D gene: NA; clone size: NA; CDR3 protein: CASSRSTGNTGELFF; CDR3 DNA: TGTGCCAGCAGCCGATCGACAGGGAACACCGGGGAGCTGTTTTTT
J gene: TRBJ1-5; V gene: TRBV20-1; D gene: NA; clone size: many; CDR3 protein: CSARGGSFSNQPQHF; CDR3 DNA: TGCAGTGCTAGAGGAGGCAGTTTTAGCAATCAGCCCCAGCATTTT
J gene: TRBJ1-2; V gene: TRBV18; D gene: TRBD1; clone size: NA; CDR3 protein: CASSPWDRGGYTF; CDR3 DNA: TGTGCCAGCTCACCATGGGACAGGGGAGGCTACACCTTC
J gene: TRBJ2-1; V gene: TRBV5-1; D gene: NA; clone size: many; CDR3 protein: CASSLGGASNEQFF; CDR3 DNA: TGCGCCAGCAGCTTGGGGGGAGCATCCAATGAGCAGTTCTTC
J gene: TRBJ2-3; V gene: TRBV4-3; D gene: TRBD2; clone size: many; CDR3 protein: CASSQEQRGAGTQYF; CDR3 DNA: TGCGCCAGCAGCCAAGAACAGCGGGGGGCCGGTACGCAGTATTTT
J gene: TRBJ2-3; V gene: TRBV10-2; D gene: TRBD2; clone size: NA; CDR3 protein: CASSVAAGVSDTQYF; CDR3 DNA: TGCGCCAGCAGTGTAGCAGCGGGAGTATCAGATACGCAGTATTTT
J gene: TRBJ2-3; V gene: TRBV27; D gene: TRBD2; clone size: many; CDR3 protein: CASSTLRGASTDTQYF; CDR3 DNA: TGTGCCAGCAGTACCTTGCGGGGGGCTAGCACAGATACGCAGTATTTT
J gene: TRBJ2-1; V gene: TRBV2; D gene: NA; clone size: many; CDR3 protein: CASIWAANEQFF; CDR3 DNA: TGTGCCAGCATTTGGGCGGCCAATGAGCAGTTCTTC
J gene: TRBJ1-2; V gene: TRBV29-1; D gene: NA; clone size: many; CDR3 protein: CSGGTGNYGYTF; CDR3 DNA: TGCAGCGGAGGAACAGGGAACTATGGCTACACCTTC
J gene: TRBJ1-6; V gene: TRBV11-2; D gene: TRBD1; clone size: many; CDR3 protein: CASSSQGQTKGPLHF; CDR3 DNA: TGTGCCAGCAGCTCCCAGGGACAGACCAAGGGGCCCCTCCACTTT
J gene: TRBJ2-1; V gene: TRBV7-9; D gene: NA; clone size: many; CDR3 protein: CASTSPREWLNEQFF; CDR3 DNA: TGTGCCAGCACCTCCCCCCGGGAGTGGCTCAATGAGCAGTTCTTC
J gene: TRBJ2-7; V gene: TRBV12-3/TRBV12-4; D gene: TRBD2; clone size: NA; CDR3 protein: CASSFFGLAGDEQYF; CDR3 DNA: TGTGCCAGCAGTTTCTTCGGGCTAGCGGGAGACGAGCAGTACTTC
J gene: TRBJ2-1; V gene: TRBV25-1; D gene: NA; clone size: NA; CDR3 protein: CASGLRFEGYNEQFF; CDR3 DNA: TGTGCCAGCGGACTCAGGTTCGAAGGTTACAATGAGCAGTTCTTC
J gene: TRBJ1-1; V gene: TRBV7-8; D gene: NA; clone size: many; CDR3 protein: CASGRQSLNTEAFF; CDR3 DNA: TGTGCCAGCGGGCGGCAGAGCTTGAACACTGAAGCTTTCTTT
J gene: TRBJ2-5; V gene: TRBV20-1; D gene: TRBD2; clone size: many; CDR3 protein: CSARDPAGSQETQYF; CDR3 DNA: TGCAGTGCTAGAGATCCAGCGGGATCACAAGAGACCCAGTACTTC
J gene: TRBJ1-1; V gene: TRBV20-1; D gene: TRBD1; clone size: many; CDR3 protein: CSASQGVGAFF; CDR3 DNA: TGCAGTGCTAGCCAGGGGGTAGGAGCTTTCTTT
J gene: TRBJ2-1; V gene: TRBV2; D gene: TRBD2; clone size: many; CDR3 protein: CASSVRTSGNEQFF; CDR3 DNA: TGTGCCAGCAGTGTTCGGACTAGCGGCAATGAGCAGTTCTTC
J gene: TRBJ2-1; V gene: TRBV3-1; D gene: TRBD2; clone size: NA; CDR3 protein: CASSRGLAPRHNEQFF; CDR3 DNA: TGTGCCAGCAGCCGCGGACTAGCCCCACGGCACAATGAGCAGTTCTTC
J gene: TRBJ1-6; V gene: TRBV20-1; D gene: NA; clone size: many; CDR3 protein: CSAAPKGPYSPLHF; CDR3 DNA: TGCAGTGCCGCGCCCAAGGGGCCCTATTCACCCCTCCACTTT
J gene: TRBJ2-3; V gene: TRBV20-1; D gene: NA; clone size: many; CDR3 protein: CSAGTSIADTQYF; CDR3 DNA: TGCAGTGCTGGGACTTCGATCGCAGATACGCAGTATTTT
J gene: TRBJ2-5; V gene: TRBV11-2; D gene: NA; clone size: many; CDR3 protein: CASSSLAYQETQYF; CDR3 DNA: TGTGCCAGCAGTTCACTAGCCTACCAAGAGACCCAGTACTTC
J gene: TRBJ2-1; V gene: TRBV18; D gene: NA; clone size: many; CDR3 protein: CASSPTSKDNEQFF; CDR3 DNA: TGTGCCAGCTCACCAACCAGTAAGGACAATGAGCAGTTCTTC
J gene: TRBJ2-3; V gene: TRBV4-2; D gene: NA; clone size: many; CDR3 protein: CASSQDPLVTNTQYF; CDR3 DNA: TGTGCCAGCAGCCAAGATCCCCTAGTCACGAATACGCAGTATTTT
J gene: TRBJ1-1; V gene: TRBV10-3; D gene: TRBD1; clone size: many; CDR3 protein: CAISELRTGGRGEAFF; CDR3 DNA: TGTGCCATCAGTGAGTTGAGGACAGGGGGACGGGGTGAAGCTTTCTTT
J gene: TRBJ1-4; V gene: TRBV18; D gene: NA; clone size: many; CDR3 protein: CASSPWTATNEKLFF; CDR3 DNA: TGTGCCAGCTCACCATGGACTGCAACTAATGAAAAACTGTTTTTT
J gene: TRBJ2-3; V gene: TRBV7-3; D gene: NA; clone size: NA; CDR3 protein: CASSSPGSDTQYF; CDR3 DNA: TGTGCCAGCAGCTCCCCGGGCTCGGATACGCAGTATTTT
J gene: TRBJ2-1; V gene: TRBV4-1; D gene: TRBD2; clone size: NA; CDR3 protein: CASRPGAGVAYNEQFF; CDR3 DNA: TGCGCCAGCAGGCCTGGGGCGGGAGTGGCCTACAATGAGCAGTTCTTC
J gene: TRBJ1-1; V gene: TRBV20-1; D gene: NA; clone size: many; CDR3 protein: CSAPEAGEGVGTEAFF; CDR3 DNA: TGCAGTGCTCCCGAGGCAGGGGAAGGTGTTGGCACTGAAGCTTTCTTT
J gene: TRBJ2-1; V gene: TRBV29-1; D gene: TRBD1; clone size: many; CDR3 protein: CSVRQGFSYNEQFF; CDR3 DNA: TGCAGCGTAAGACAGGGTTTTTCCTACAATGAGCAGTTCTTC
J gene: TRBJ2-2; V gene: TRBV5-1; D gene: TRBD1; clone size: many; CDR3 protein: CASSLSNRGNTGELFF; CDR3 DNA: TGCGCCAGCAGCTTGTCCAACAGGGGGAACACCGGGGAGCTGTTTTTT
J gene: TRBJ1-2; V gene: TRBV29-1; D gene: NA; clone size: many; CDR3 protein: CSVRWTARYGYTF; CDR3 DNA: TGCAGCGTTCGGTGGACAGCCAGATATGGCTACACCTTC
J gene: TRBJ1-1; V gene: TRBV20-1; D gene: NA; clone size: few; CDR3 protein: CCARDPREGVNTEAFF; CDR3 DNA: TGCTGTGCTAGAGATCCCCGGGAGGGAGTGAACACTGAAGCTTTCTTT
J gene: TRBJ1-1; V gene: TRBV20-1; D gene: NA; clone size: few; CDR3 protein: CSARGPNRVGLSKAFF; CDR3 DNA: TGCAGTGCTAGGGGGCCTAACAGGGTCGGGTTATCCAAAGCTTTCTTT
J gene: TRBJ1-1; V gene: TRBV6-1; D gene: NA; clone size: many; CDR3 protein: CASLWMNTEAFF; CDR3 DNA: TGTGCCAGTCTTTGGATGAACACTGAAGCTTTCTTT
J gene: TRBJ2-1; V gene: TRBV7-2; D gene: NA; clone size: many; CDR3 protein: CASSLFAEPSYNEQFF; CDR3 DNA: TGTGCCAGCAGCTTATTTGCGGAACCCTCCTACAATGAGCAGTTCTTC
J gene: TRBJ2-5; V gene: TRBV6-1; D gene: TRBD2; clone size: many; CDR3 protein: CAPHRREKETQYF; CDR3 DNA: TGTGCCCCCCACCGGCGGGAGAAAGAGACCCAGTACTTC
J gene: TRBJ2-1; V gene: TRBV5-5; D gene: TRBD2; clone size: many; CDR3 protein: CASSTELADYNEQFF; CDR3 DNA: TGTGCCAGCAGCACCGAGCTAGCGGACTACAATGAGCAGTTCTTC
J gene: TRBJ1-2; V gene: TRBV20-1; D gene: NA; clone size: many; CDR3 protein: CSAVESGYGYTF; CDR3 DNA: TGCAGTGCTGTCGAGTCGGGGTATGGCTACACCTTC
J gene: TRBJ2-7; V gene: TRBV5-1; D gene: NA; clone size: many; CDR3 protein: CASSSGWREQYF; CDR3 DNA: TGCGCCAGCAGCTCCGGGTGGAGGGAGCAGTACTTC
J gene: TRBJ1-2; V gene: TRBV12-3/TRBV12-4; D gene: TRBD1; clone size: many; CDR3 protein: CASSPRDRGFGYTF; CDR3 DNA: TGTGCCAGCAGCCCCCGGGACAGGGGGTTTGGCTACACCTTC
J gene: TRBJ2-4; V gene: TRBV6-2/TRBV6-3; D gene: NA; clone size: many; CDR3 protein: CASSHRLLAKNIQYF; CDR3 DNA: TGTGCCAGCAGTCACAGGTTATTAGCCAAAAACATTCAGTACTTC
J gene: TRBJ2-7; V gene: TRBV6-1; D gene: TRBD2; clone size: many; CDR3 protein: CASRLGLAGDGHEQYF; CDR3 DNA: TGTGCCAGCAGACTTGGACTAGCGGGAGATGGCCACGAGCAGTACTTC